The following is a T cell receptor (beta chain) sequence with its context. The antigen this receptor binds is unknown. The input lacks base qualities; no much larger clone sits a single base away. This sample was included in a study of blood T cell repertoires in COVID-19 (dated by TCRdb to 2018 to 2021). Looking at the study overall: Samples covering the acute and convalescent phases of COVID-19 were provided by collaborators in the United States, Italy and Spain. The prospective study material was composed of cDNA or gDNA derived from T cells, B-cell-depleted T cells, or PBMCs. Deeply sampled blood TCRbeta repertoires from subjects exposed to, actively infected with, or recovered from COVID-19 were included in the dataset. A freely available public database, intended as a resource for researchers studying the immune response to SARS-CoV-2, is where the repertoires were released. Samples were obtained from the ongoing ImmuneRACE study (first 160 participants) and from over a thousand subjects provided by 6 global collaborators. Nearly every sample came with metadata listing a de-identified subject ID, COVID-19 status, age in years and sex. Where available, HLA class I and class II types were taken from metadata supplied by the sample provider and were not determined by assay-based typing.

The germline ends are 17 bases apart after V is trimmed by 4 bases and J by 0 bases. Reading the germline V gene (reference sequence) gives CDR1 SGHKS and CDR2 YYEKEE. Including the terminal cysteine and phenylalanine, the CDR3 comprises 17 residues. Just CDR3 DNA is preserved here, 51 bases in frame from base 1. Whole blood was collected in K2EDTA tubes by collaborating institutions according to the institutions' own protocols. For TCRbeta analysis, collaborator samples were shipped as frozen whole blood, as isolated PBMCs, or as DNA extracted from either sample type. Here is what the overall study found, with its caveats: How much clinical and demographic metadata was included differed by source and by participant, and the metadata was provided uncurated.

The immunoSEQ Assay, a bias-controlled multiplex PCR, was used to amplify TCRbeta CDR3 regions from genomic DNA. In the authors' own workflow: Nucleated cell counts per sample were estimated from amplification of reference gene primers within the assay. Sequence reads were collapsed and filtered to measure the absolute abundance of every unique TCRbeta CDR3 rearrangement. For each sample, productive Simpson clonality was calculated as the square root of Simpson's diversity index over productive rearrangements. TCRdb obtained this table from immuneACCESS and retained in-frame rearrangements with V and J assigned. These tables miss some clones; where compared with another copy, unresolved V genes account for less than half of the shortfall, and the remainder is unexplained. Clonal size and the V and J genes are those of that table, whereas D and trimming came from the DNA. This sample has tens of thousands of clones in its table, and about 88% of those were observed once. Roughly 1.4% of the sample comes from the top ten.

This TCR derives from a human donor in a cohort sampled during active COVID-19. The sample comprised peripheral blood. This sequence uses TRBV5-5 and TRBJ1-5; D gene: possibly TRBD1, on 6 matching bases. In nucleotide form, the sequence is TGTGCCAGCAGCCCAAGGGGGGGACTCGATAGCAATCAGCCCCAGCATTTT. Its protein reads: CASSPRGGLDSNQPQHF.